This entry concerns a single TCR beta chain. The data originate from a study of blood T cell repertoires in COVID-19. Trimming at V came to 5 bases and at J to 4 bases, leaving 9 bases not matched to a gene. The germline gives CDR1 SQVTM, CDR2 ANQGSEA. The CDR3 totals 14 residues. Sequenced by immunoSEQ multiplex PCR; TCRdb stores in-frame clones only, minus some. The sample lists approximately 15,000 clones, approximately 80% seen once, with about a quarter in the top ten. This sequence originates from a woman in her 50s with active or convalescent COVID-19. The sequencing sample was made of peripheral blood. This sequence joins TRBV29-1 and TRBJ2-3, with TRBD2 matching 7 bases. The CDR3 nucleotides are TGCAGCGTTTCCGGACTAGAAATTTCAGATACGCAGTATTTT. As protein: CSVSGLEISDTQYF.